The sequence of this TCR beta chain was determined in a study of T cell responses to AZD1222 COVID-19 vaccine (dated by TCRdb to the early 2020s). Regarding the research as a whole: A total of just over 230 trial participants underwent TCR sequencing, of whom about 200 had received two doses of AZD1222 and approximately 25 had received two doses of the MenACWY control vaccine. Trial participants were enrolled by age into subgroups of 18-55, 56-69 and 70-plus years, and about 150, 27 and 61 TCR-sequenced participants, respectively, were included in these subgroups. What the work shows at the level of the full study, not this receptor alone: The 56-69-year group was small, and its depth increase did not reach significance, likely because of low power. Participants were mostly white British and included more females than males, and it was suggested by the authors that clonal diversity may have been underestimated. Spike-specific TCR breadth and depth rose significantly after two AZD1222 doses compared with day 0 and with MenACWY recipients. Only 5 to 7 AZD1222 recipients were SARS-CoV-2 seropositive at baseline, limiting conclusions about previously exposed vaccinees. Reportedly, almost half of the unique spike-specific TCRs recognized epitopes lying outside the regions that are mutated in the B.1.351 and B.1.1.7 variants. CD4 TCRs associated with the vaccine covered the entire spike protein, and the dominant responses were in regions 160-218 and 743-854. Because no day 14 peak-response samples were available, the repertoires could be characterized only after the peak T cell response.

The V and J ends are trimmed by 5 bases and 0 bases, leaving 13 bases between them. CDR1 and CDR2 are read off the germline V gene as MNHEY and SVGAGI. The CDR3 numbers 15 residues from cysteine through phenylalanine. The DNA shown is the 45-base CDR3, in frame from base 1. The CDR3 regions of human TCRbeta chains were analyzed by immunosequencing. The authors' analysis ran thus. Repertoire TCRs were matched against a reference library of SARS-CoV-2-specific TCRs generated with the MIRA antigen-specificity platform. Breadth was defined as the fraction of unique TCRs that were SARS-CoV-2-associated, and depth was defined as the fraction of total T cells that were SARS-CoV-2-associated. Using the MIRA data, each spike-specific TCR was mapped to the spike region that the TCR reacts to and placed in a CD4 or CD8 class. Log10-transformed breadth and depth values were compared by one-way ANOVA with Sidak's multiple comparisons tests. As stored in TCRdb, this immuneACCESS dataset retains in-frame rearrangements with V and J assigned. A fraction of the clones does not appear; measured against another copy, unresolved V genes explain less than half of the discrepancy, and the remainder lacks a known reason. Clonal size and the V and J genes are those of that table, whereas D and trimming came from the DNA. Across this sample there are about 110,000 clones, with approximately 90% seen only once. Clones ranked in the top ten supply roughly 15% of the sample.

This clone occurred once. The clone's antigen remains unknown. Base qualities are not at hand, and no much larger clone is one base apart. Reading the label with the study, this specimen's time point is: about 28 days (+/-7) after the second vaccine dose. AZD1222 recipients given second doses at about 4 weeks or at about 12 weeks were pooled, since spike-specific TCR depth and breadth were not found to differ between the two schedules. Vaccinee samples were obtained from the UK trials COV001 and COV002, which included a single-blind randomized controlled phase 2/3 trial of AZD1222 (ChAdOx1 nCoV-19) in healthy adults. For TCRbeta chain sequencing, PBMC samples were collected from trial participants at day 0 and at day 28 after the second dose.

This receptor was taken from an adult who received the AZD1222 COVID-19 vaccine. The chain is assembled from TRBV6-5 and TRBJ1-1; the best D guess is TRBD1, with 6 bases matching. The sequences come from peripheral blood, collected 28 days after the second AZD1222 dose. The DNA reads TGTGCCAGCAGTAAATCGACAGGACTGAACACTGAAGCTTTCTTT. It codes for CASSKSTGLNTEAFF.